The 8 T cell receptor beta chains given below trace back to one sample, sequenced in a study of blood T cells in healthy people across ages (dated by TCRdb to between 2014 and 2016). Receptor libraries were prepared by 5' RACE. The listed sequencing device is Illumina HiSeq 2500. A second PCR of roughly 7 to 12 cycles was run with a J-beta primer mix and a sample-barcoded 5' primer. TCRdb trimmed public reads at Q25 via fastp, called clones via MiXCR and kept in-frame beta chains. Identical CDR3 proteins give one entry, which carries the most common genes and DNA. The sample contains roughly 1 million distinct CDR3 sequences, 25% of them found a single time. The biggest ten clones account for 0.65% to 0.95% of the sample. This sample was also put to use in a study of T cells of mothers and their children.

Sequenced: blood. These receptors originate from a girl between 2 and 10 years old in good health.

This clonotype turned up a few times. The chain links TRBV6-1 to TRBJ1-5, with D perhaps TRBD1 (5 bases). Trimming took 5 bases from V and 5 from J, leaving 10 bases between them. The CDR3 totals 13 residues. The germline gives CDR1 MNHNS, CDR2 SASEGT. The DNA for the CDR3 is TGTGCCAGCAGTTGGGGGTTGGATCAGCCCCAGCATTTT. It codes for CASSWGLDQPQHF.

This clonotype was detected only a few times. The V gene is TRBV13, the J gene TRBJ2-3; maybe TRBD2 (6 bases). The CDR3 totals 19 residues. Looked up from germline, CDR1 is PRHDT and CDR2 is FYEKMQ (reference sequence). Trimming removed 5 bases at V and 1 base at J, with 25 bases between. The CDR3 DNA sequence: TGTGCCAGCAGCCGCCTACTGGGCGGGGCTAATCAGCGCACAGATACGCAGTATTTT. Translated: CASSRLLGGANQRTDTQYF.

This clonotype was counted between two and nine times. The gene calls are TRBV20-1 and TRBJ2-1; D may be TRBD2 (7 bases). This CDR3 comprises 15 residues. In germline, CDR1 is DFQATT, CDR2 SNEGSKA (reference sequence). Trimming took 3 bases from V and 4 from J, leaving 16 bases between them. The CDR3 nucleotides are TGCAGTGCTAGGGTTCGCGGGGGCGGGTACAATGAGCAGTTCTTC. This sequence encodes CSARVRGGGYNEQFF.

This clonotype was seen only a few times. This chain links TRBV29-1 with TRBJ1-1; D not certain. CDR3 size: 15 residues. Germline V CDR1 and CDR2: SQVTM, ANQGSEA. V was cut by 4 bases and J by 0 bases, with 15 bases left in between. In nucleotides, the CDR3 is TGCAGCGTTGGCCTGAGGGTCTCCATGAACACTGAAGCTTTCTTT. Translated, it gives CSVGLRVSMNTEAFF.

The genes are TRBV15 and TRBJ1-2; TRBD1 is a possible D gene (5 bases). CDR3 length: 18 amino acids. In germline, CDR1 is LNHNV, CDR2 YYDKDF (reference sequence). V lost 0 bases and J lost 8, with 25 bases in between. This CDR3 is CATSRDPAGLSYIEGYTF. The CDR3 DNA follows: TGTGCCACCAGCAGAGATCCGGCAGGGTTAAGCTACATAGAGGGCTACACCTTC.

This clonotype was observed at least ten times. The rearrangement links TRBV27 to TRBJ1-2; TRBD1 aligns across 7 bases. CDR1 and CDR2 from the germline V gene are MNHEY and SMNVEV (reference sequence). V was pared by 2 bases and J by 4 bases, with 1 base of the junction left unmatched. The CDR3 length is 13 residues. Here the CDR3 reads CASSLRQGYGYTF. As DNA, the CDR3 is TGTGCCAGCAGTTTAAGACAGGGCTATGGCTACACCTTC.

This clonotype was counted many times. The V call is TRBV7-2, the J call TRBJ2-5; TRBD2 agrees at 7 bases. V dropped 3 bases and J dropped 4; count of bases not matched to a gene: 11. The CDR3 totals 16 residues. CDR1 SGHTA and CDR2 FQGNSA come from the germline V gene. DNA for the CDR3: TGTGCCAGCAGCTTTACGGGACGGGGGGTTGCAGAGACCCAGTACTTC. This sequence encodes CASSFTGRGVAETQYF.

The chain employs TRBV4-1 and TRBJ2-5; D might be TRBD1 (5 bases). CDR3 length equals 16 residues. Trimming left V 0 bases short and J 0 bases short, with 11 bases between. Per germline, CDR1 MGHRA and CDR2 YSYEKL. The CDR3: CASSQDRALYQETQYF. CDR3 sequence (DNA): TGCGCCAGCAGCCAAGACAGGGCCTTGTACCAAGAGACCCAGTACTTC.